This T cell receptor (beta chain) originates from a study of human CD8 memory T cell subsets (TCRdb year 2020). General notes on the study: To assess how stem-like (TSTEM), progenitor exhausted-like (TPEX) and effector memory CD8+ T cell subsets are clonally related, the TCRbeta repertoires of these three subsets were compared. Six donors each provided TSTEM, TPEX and effector memory subsets, and TCRbeta repertoires were obtained from all six. Overall study outcomes, separate from this receptor: Normalized Shannon-Wiener diversity was similarly high in TSTEM and TPEX subsets, while effector memory subsets were less diverse by comparison. Although both stem-like subsets shared clonotypes with effector memory cells, the overlap between TSTEM and TPEX repertoires was minimal, suggesting distinct antigen spectra for the TSTEM and TPEX subsets. Based on Chao1 estimates, TSTEM subsets appeared to have greater repertoire diversity than TPEX subsets, which may reflect a broader range of specificities. Sequencing was limited to TCRbeta chains, and the repertoire comparisons were based on about 6 donors analyzed with paired t-tests and Bonferroni correction.

CCR7+ PD-1- TIGIT- cells were the ones classified as stem-like memory CD8+ T cells (TSTEM). Density gradient separation was used to isolate peripheral blood mononuclear cells from buffy coats of healthy donors. In the study, total CD8+ T cells were enriched by negative magnetic separation with EasySep or MojoSort CD8+ T cell isolation kits. An RNeasy Mini Kit was used to extract total RNA from duplicate vials of approximately 140,000 sorted CD8+ T cells per subset. PBMCs were used either fresh or after being cryopreserved in fetal bovine serum containing about 11% DMSO. Fluorescence-activated cell sorting on a FACSAria III was used to sort the CD8+ T cell subsets to purity. CDR1 and CDR2, per the germline V gene (reference sequence), are LGHDT and YNNKEL. The CDR3 starts with the cysteine, ends with the phenylalanine, and has 12 residues. DNA for this receptor is not on file. Concerning this clonotype: Its antigen is unknown.

Sequencing relied on a NextSeq 550. A Human TCR Profiling Kit was used to prepare UMI-labeled 5' RACE TCRbeta libraries. Every TCRbeta library was prepared in parallel, with the same number of PCR cycles used for all of the libraries. In the source study's methods: Each TCRbeta library contained between roughly 2,900 and 18,000 functional CDR3beta clonotypes. MIGEC 1.2.9 was used for UMI extraction and consensus assembly, with a minimum of three reads required per UMI. In-frame CDR3beta repertoires were extracted with MiXCR 3.0.3. Each sample was downsampled to 42,000 randomly selected UMIs before diversity metrics were calculated in VDJtools 1.2.1. Repertoire overlap metrics D, R and F2 were calculated in VDJtools for the top 3,000 clones of each sample pair. TCRdb reprocessed the reads, reporting each CDR3 protein sequence once and no DNA. These V and J calls rely on TCRdb rather than the paper's analysis. The sample's clone listing holds about 17,000 distinct CDR3 sequences. The ten largest clones take up about 5.2% of the sample.

Material for sequencing was CD8+ stem-like memory T cells (TSCM and TCM) sorted from PBMCs. The cell subset or site tag for this specimen amounts to: stem-like memory CD8 T cells (TSTEM), CCR7+ PD-1- TIGIT-. This sequence uses TRBV3-1 and TRBJ1-2. This sequence originates from a human donor in good health. The CDR3 in this case is CASSQDRYGYTF.